This paragraph reports one TCR beta chain. The antigen is undetermined. This sample stems from a study of siplizumab effects on memory and regulatory T cells. CDR1 and CDR2 from the germline V gene are MDHEN and SYDVKM. Trimming cost V 1 base and J 8 bases; bases outside gene matches: 15. There are 17 residues in the CDR3. General observations from the study: No naive or memory phenotype could be assigned to roughly 80-95% of proliferating clones.

Each sample yielded 90,000 to 100,000 assayed TCR templates. Method: immunoSEQ multiplex PCR; TCRdb's copy keeps in-frame clones and lacks some. Of roughly 100,000 clones listed, more than 85% are singletons. The clonotype comes from a human donor in good health. The sample consisted of CD4+ T cells sorted from blood. The gene calls are TRBV28 and TRBJ2-7, with 9 bases lining up with TRBD2. The CDR3 spells CASSLSPRGGRPDQQYF. The DNA for the CDR3 is TGTGCCAGCAGTTTATCTCCGCGGGGGGGACGGCCGGATCAGCAGTACTTC.